This T cell receptor (beta chain) appears in the sequencing data of a study of kidney transplant recipient with SARS-CoV-2 infection. Germline CDR1 SGHVS, CDR2 FQNEAQ. This CDR3 spans 15 amino acids. V dropped 5 bases and J dropped 0; count of bases not matched to a gene: 5. TCRdb fed the reads into MiXCR, producing one record per CDR3 protein. The sample holds 250,000 or so distinct CDR3 sequences, 29% seen once. This clonotype was recorded a few times. The origin of this receptor is a male patient aged 25-45 years who had COVID-19 and was a kidney transplant recipient. Some of these T cells may belong to the graft donor. Sequenced here: a blood sample, sampled at baseline and on day 111 from a kidney transplant recipient. The V gene is TRBV7-8, the J gene TRBJ1-1; 8 bases agree with TRBD1. For the CDR3, the DNA is TGTGCCAGCAGCGCCGGACAGGGTTTGAACACTGAAGCTTTCTTT. This gives the protein CASSAGQGLNTEAFF. Together with reference TRBV7-8 and TRBJ1-1, the CDR3 gives the full variable domain: GAGVSQSPRYKVAKRGQDVALRCDPISGHVSLFWYQQALGQGPEFLTYFQNEAQLDKSGLPSDRFFAERPEGSVSTLKIQRTQQEDSAVYLCASSAGQGLNTEAFFGQGTRLTVV.